These 9 T cell receptor beta chains came from one sample sequenced in a study of monozygotic twins with cystic fibrosis. Only in-frame clones appear in the TCRdb table, and some are missing; sequencing was by immunoSEQ multiplex PCR. The table records tens of thousands of clones, less than 95% of them present only once. Sample: blood. The receptors stem from a girl aged 2-10 years with cystic fibrosis.

J is TRBJ1-5 and V is TRBV9, with D hard to call. Germline V lookup: CDR1 SGDLS, CDR2 YYNGEE. The CDR3 extends over 13 amino acids. V shed 4 bases and J shed 3 bases, with 8 bases lying between them. CDR3 residues: CASSNLDNQPQHF. CDR3 nucleotides: TGTGCCAGCAGCAACCTAGACAATCAGCCCCAGCATTTT.

The chain recombines TRBV6-5 with TRBJ2-5; D is unresolved. The germline V and J ends were trimmed by 8 bases and 2 bases, with 15 bases remaining between them. The CDR3 length is 14 residues. Germline CDR1 and CDR2: MNHEY and SVGAGI. The CDR3 spells CASGSAEPQETQYF. For the CDR3, the DNA is TGTGCCAGCGGTAGTGCTGAGCCACAAGAGACCCAGTACTTC.

The chain employs TRBV28 and TRBJ1-6, with 7 bases lining up with TRBD1. V shed 6 bases and J 12 bases; nucleotides not matched to a gene: 8. This CDR3 contains 13 residues. Germline V gene data show CDR1 as MDHEN and CDR2 as SYDVKM. CDR3 sequence: CASRTGTVLPLHF. CDR3 in DNA: TGTGCCAGCAGAACCGGGACAGTATTACCCCTCCACTTT. Based on the CDR3 plus reference TRBV28 and TRBJ1-6, the full variable domain is DVKVTQSSRYLVKRTGEKVFLECVQDMDHENMFWYRQDPGLGLRLIYFSYDVKMKEKGDIPEGYSVSREKKERFSLILESASTNQTSMYLCASRTGTVLPLHFGNGTRLTVT.

The rearrangement joins TRBV5-1 to TRBJ1-2, with D perhaps matching TRBD1 (6 bases). The CDR3 extends over 15 amino acids. The germline gives CDR1 SGHRS, CDR2 YFSETQ. Between the trimmed V and J ends, which lost 0 bases and 2 bases, there was a span of 11 bases. CDR3 amino acids: CASSLGTVENYGYTF. CDR3 bases: TGCGCCAGCAGCTTGGGGACAGTTGAGAACTATGGCTACACCTTC.

The gene calls are TRBV2 and TRBJ1-2; tentative D call: TRBD1 (6 bases). The germline CDR1 and CDR2 sequences are SNHLY and FYNNEI. Trimming left V 6 bases short and J 8 bases short, with 16 bases between. The CDR3 has 13 residues. The CDR3 region has the DNA TGTGCCAGCAGCCAGTCAGAACAGGGCGGCTACACCTTC. Translated: CASSQSEQGGYTF.

This clone appeared once. CDR3 DNA: TGTGCCAGCAGCGTAGGGGACGGCCGTCAAGCTTTCTTT. It specifies CASSVGDGRQAFF. The V and J genes are TRBV9 and TRBJ1-1; TRBD1 is a possible D gene (5 bases). Trimming removed 0 bases from V and 9 bases from J, with 12 bases in between. This CDR3 has 13 amino acids. Per the germline V gene, CDR1 is SGDLS and CDR2 is YYNGEE.

This clone was seen once. CDR3 sequence: CASSDRGQGTNYGYTF. CDR3 sequence (DNA): TGTGCCAGCAGCGACAGAGGACAGGGAACTAACTATGGCTACACCTTC. The chain couples TRBV9 to TRBJ1-2, with 8 bases matching TRBD1. V was pared by 3 bases and J by 0 bases, with 7 bases of the junction left unmatched. CDR3 length equals 16 residues. The germline V gene has CDR1 SGDLS and CDR2 YYNGEE.

The J gene is TRBJ2-3, the V gene TRBV6-5; 9 bases align to TRBD2. There are 15 residues in the CDR3. V trimming: 5 bases; J trimming: 1 base; junction bases outside the gene matches: 4. Germline V gives CDR1 MNHEY, CDR2 SVGAGI. The CDR3 nucleotides read TGTGCCAGCAGTCGGAAGCGGGGGGGCACAGATACGCAGTATTTT. This codes for CASSRKRGGTDTQYF.

The V gene is TRBV5-1, the J gene TRBJ1-2; 7 nucleotides agree with TRBD1. The junction had 7 bases not matched to a gene; V was cut back by 2 bases and J by 3 bases. Per the germline V gene, CDR1 is SGHRS and CDR2 is YFSETQ. The CDR3 loop spans 15 amino acids. Here the CDR3 reads CASSFLGQSHYGYTF. CDR3 nucleotide sequence: TGCGCCAGCAGCTTTTTGGGACAGAGTCACTATGGCTACACCTTC.